This T cell receptor beta chain was profiled in a study of beta chain features in type 1 diabetes. cDNA synthesis used the whole RNA isolate, giving expressed TCRB sequences. Sequenced by immunoSEQ multiplex PCR; TCRdb stores in-frame clones only, minus some. Among around 400,000 clones listed, roughly 16% were seen once. The length of the CDR3 is 16 residues. V shed 2 bases, J shed 1 base, and the junction held 3 bases outside the gene matches. The germline CDR1 and CDR2 sequences are MGHDK and SYGVNS. The authors sorted CD4+ naive, central memory, regulatory and stem cell-like memory cells via CD45RO/CCR7/CD25/CD127/CD95/CD27.

The receptor comes from a woman between 18 and 29 years old in good health. This chain joins TRBV25-1 and TRBJ2-2, with 8 bases identical to TRBD2. The material sequenced was naive CD4+ T cells from blood. For the CDR3, the DNA is TGTGCCAGCAGTGAACTCGCGGGAGGGAACACCGGGGAGCTGTTTTTT. It translates to CASSELAGGNTGELFF.